This TCR beta chain is from a study of blood T cells in healthy people across ages. PCR was performed a second time for about 7 to 12 cycles using a sample-barcoded 5' primer and a J-beta primer mix. TCRdb processed the 5' RACE reads anew with MiXCR; each CDR3 protein has one entry. The sample lists around 400,000 distinct CDR3 sequences; approximately 47% were seen once. The V gene end was trimmed by 7 bases and the J gene end by 10 bases; junction bases not matched to a gene: 13. Germline assignment: CDR1 MNHEY and CDR2 SVGEGT. The CDR3 has 14 residues. What was sequenced was blood. The chain joins TRBV6-2 or TRBV6-3 to TRBJ2-1; 7 positions agree with TRBD2. The receptor was derived from a man between 60 and 75 years old in good health. CDR3 DNA: TGTGCCAGCACCCGGAGCGGGGTCTCCCTCGAGCAGTTCTTC. Translating it yields CASTRSGVSLEQFF.